This T cell receptor (beta chain) was sequenced in a study of OX40 agonist ivuxolimab in advanced cancers. About the study: Patients in the trial were receiving intravenous ivuxolimab every 2 weeks, at doses of 0.01 to 10 mg/kg.

Germline CDR1 and CDR2: LNHDA and SQIVND (reference sequence). There are 12 residues in the CDR3. Profiled with immunoSEQ multiplex PCR; TCRdb holds only in-frame clones, not every one. The table lists around 31,000 clones, 90% to 95% of them singletons, with less than 30% in the top ten. This clone was counted a few times. One end of the junction fails to match germline, which may point to a read error. The specimen was CD4+ or CD8+ T cells sorted from blood, collected in a trial of the OX40 agonist ivuxolimab. The chain employs TRBV19 and TRBJ1-1; a weak D match, TRBD1 (6 bases). This receptor was obtained from an adult with an advanced solid tumor such as melanoma, head and neck, liver or kidney cancer. This chain's CDR3 is CASRIGGTEAFF. The CDR3 coding sequence is TGTGCCAGTAGGATAGGGGGCACTGAAGCTTTCTTT.